These T cell receptor beta chains were read from a single sample in a study of T cells after yellow fever vaccination. One entry per CDR3 protein results from TCRdb running MiXCR on the 5' RACE reads. The sample has 200,000 to 300,000 distinct CDR3 sequences; over 10% are singletons. The sample consisted of CD4+ T cells sorted from PBMCs, taken 45 days after the yellow fever booster vaccination. The receptors shown here come from a man younger than 45 who received the YFV17D yellow fever vaccine. The CDR3 runs from the conserved cysteine through the conserved F or W. D genes are given only for firm matches. The listing skips clone size in some rows; elsewhere it reads once, few, many or a size class.

>TRBJ1-5|few|.|TRBV7-8
CASSLMSDNQPQHF
TGTGCCAGCAGCTTAATGTCTGACAATCAGCCCCAGCATTTT
>TRBJ2-5|.|.|TRBV7-9
CASSLHPSGQETQYF
TGTGCCAGCAGCTTACACCCCTCGGGCCAAGAGACCCAGTACTTC
>TRBJ2-7|.|TRBD1|TRBV6-5
CASSYGGTGGREQYF
TGTGCCAGCAGTTACGGGGGGACAGGGGGCCGCGAGCAGTACTTC
>TRBJ2-2|.|.|TRBV5-1
CASRRPGSGELFF
TGCGCCAGCAGGAGACCGGGTTCCGGGGAGCTGTTTTTT
>TRBJ2-7|many|.|TRBV7-2
CASSLAGQGSYEQYF
TGTGCCAGCAGCTTAGCGGGGCAGGGCAGCTACGAGCAGTACTTC
>TRBJ2-3|.|.|TRBV20-1
CSARPAGARTDTQYF
TGCAGTGCTAGGCCCGCGGGGGCTCGCACAGATACGCAGTATTTT
>TRBJ2-2|many|TRBD1|TRBV7-6
CASSTRTGITGELFF
TGTGCCAGCAGCACACGGACAGGGATCACCGGGGAGCTGTTTTTT
>TRBJ2-1|few|.|TRBV3-1
CASSLTGIRDEQFF
TGTGCCAGCAGCCTCACCGGGATCAGGGATGAGCAGTTCTTC
>TRBJ2-1|.|.|TRBV5-1
CASSLGRNVRYNEQFF
TGCGCCAGCAGCTTGGGCCGGAACGTCCGATACAATGAGCAGTTCTTC
>TRBJ1-1|few|.|TRBV18
CASKEMRETGEAFF
TGTGCCAGCAAGGAGATGCGCGAAACGGGGGAAGCTTTCTTT
>TRBJ2-7|few|TRBD2|TRBV7-2
CASSLAETSIYEQYF
TGTGCCAGCAGCTTAGCGGAGACTAGCATCTACGAGCAGTACTTC
>TRBJ1-1|many|.|TRBV3-1
CASSPWDTGETEAFF
TGTGCCAGCAGCCCCTGGGACACCGGGGAAACTGAAGCTTTCTTT
>TRBJ2-2|few|TRBD2|TRBV4-2
CASSQDPGLAARNTGELFF
TGTGCCAGCAGCCAAGATCCCGGACTAGCGGCTAGGAACACCGGGGAGCTGTTTTTT
>TRBJ2-1|few|.|TRBV7-2
CASSLIPGSNEQFF
TGTGCCAGCAGCTTAATTCCGGGGTCCAATGAGCAGTTCTTC
>TRBJ2-1|.|TRBD1|TRBV14
CASSLGDSNYNEQFF
TGTGCCAGCAGCCTGGGGGACAGCAATTACAATGAGCAGTTCTTC
>TRBJ2-6|few|.|TRBV19
CASSIVGVLTF
TGTGCCAGTAGTATAGTGGGCGTCCTGACTTTC
>TRBJ2-3|few|.|TRBV5-1
CASSPDPEDTDTQYF
TGCGCCAGCAGCCCCGACCCGGAGGACACAGATACGCAGTATTTT
>TRBJ2-3|few|.|TRBV7-9
CASSSTRAANTQYF
TGTGCCAGCAGCTCCACCCGGGCTGCGAATACGCAGTATTTT
>TRBJ2-1|.|TRBD1|TRBV25-1
CASSGWQGQWPNEQFF
TGTGCCTCAAGTGGGTGGCAGGGACAGTGGCCTAATGAGCAGTTCTTC
>TRBJ2-7|.|TRBD2|TRBV12-3/TRBV12-4
CASSLARGRAREQYF
TGTGCCAGCAGTTTAGCCCGCGGGAGGGCCCGGGAGCAGTACTTC
>TRBJ2-3|.|.|TRBV7-2
CASSPTVIGGATQYF
TGTGCCAGCAGCCCAACCGTGATTGGGGGGGCTACGCAGTATTTT
>TRBJ1-5|.|.|TRBV12-3/TRBV12-4
CASKVSGTRWGNQPQHF
TGTGCCAGCAAAGTATCCGGGACGCGATGGGGCAATCAGCCCCAGCATTTT